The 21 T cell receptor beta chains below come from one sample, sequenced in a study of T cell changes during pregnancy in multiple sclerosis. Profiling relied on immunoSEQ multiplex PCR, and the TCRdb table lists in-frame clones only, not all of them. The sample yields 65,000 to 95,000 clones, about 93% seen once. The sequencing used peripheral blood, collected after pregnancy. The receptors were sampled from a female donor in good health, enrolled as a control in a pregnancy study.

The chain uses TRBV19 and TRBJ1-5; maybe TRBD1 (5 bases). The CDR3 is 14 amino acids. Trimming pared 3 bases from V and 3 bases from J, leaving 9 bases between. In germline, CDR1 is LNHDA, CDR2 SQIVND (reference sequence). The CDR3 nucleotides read TGTGCCAGTAGTATGGGGCGGGACAATCAGCCCCAGCATTTT. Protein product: CASSMGRDNQPQHF. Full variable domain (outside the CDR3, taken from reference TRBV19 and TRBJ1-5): DGGITQSPKYLFRKEGQNVTLSCEQNLNHDAMYWYRQDPGQGLRLIYYSQIVNDFQKGDIAEGYSVSREKKESFPLTVTSAQKNPTAFYLCASSMGRDNQPQHFGDGTRLSIL.

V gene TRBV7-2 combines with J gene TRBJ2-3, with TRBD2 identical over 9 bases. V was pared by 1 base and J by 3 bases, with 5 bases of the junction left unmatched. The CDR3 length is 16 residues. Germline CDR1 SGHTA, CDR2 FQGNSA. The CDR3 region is CASSLGLAGTTDTQYF. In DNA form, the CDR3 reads TGTGCCAGCAGCTTAGGCCTAGCGGGAACAACAGATACGCAGTATTTT.

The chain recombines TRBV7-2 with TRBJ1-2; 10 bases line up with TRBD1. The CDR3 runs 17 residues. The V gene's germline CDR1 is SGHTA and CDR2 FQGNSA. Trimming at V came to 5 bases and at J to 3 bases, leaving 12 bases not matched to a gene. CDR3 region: CASSPRWDRGRDYGYTF. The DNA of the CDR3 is TGTGCCAGCAGCCCCCGGTGGGACAGGGGAAGAGACTATGGCTACACCTTC.

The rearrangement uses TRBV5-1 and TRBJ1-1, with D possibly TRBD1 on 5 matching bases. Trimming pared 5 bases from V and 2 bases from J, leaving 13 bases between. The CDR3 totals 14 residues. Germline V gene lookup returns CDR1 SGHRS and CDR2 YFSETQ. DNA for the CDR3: TGCGCCAGCAGATATCAGGGCGGAAACACTGAAGCTTTCTTT. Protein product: CASRYQGGNTEAFF.

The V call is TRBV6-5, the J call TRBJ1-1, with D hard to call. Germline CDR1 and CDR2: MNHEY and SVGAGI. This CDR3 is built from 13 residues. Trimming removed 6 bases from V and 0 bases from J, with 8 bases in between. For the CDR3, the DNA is TGTGCCAGCAGCCGACATATGAACACTGAAGCTTTCTTT. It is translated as CASSRHMNTEAFF.

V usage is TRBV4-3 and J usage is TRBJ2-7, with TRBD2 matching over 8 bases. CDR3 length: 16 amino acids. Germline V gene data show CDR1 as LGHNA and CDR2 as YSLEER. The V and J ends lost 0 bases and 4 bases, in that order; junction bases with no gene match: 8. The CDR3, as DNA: TGCGCCAGCAGCCAAGAGAGAGCGGGAGAGCCTTACGAGCAGTACTTC. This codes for CASSQERAGEPYEQYF.

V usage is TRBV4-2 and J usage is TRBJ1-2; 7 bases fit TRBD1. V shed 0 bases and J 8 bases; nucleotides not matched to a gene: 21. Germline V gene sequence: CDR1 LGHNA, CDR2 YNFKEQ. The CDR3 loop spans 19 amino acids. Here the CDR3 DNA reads TGTGCCAGCAGCCAAGATCTTCCCCGCGGAGGGGGCGCCTCCGGCGGCTACACCTTC. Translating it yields CASSQDLPRGGGASGGYTF.

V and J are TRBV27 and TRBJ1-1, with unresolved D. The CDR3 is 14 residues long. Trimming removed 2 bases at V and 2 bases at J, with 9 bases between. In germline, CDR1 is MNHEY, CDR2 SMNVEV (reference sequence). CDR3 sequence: CASSLLRGNTEAFF. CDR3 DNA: TGTGCCAGCAGTTTACTTCGGGGAAACACTGAAGCTTTCTTT.

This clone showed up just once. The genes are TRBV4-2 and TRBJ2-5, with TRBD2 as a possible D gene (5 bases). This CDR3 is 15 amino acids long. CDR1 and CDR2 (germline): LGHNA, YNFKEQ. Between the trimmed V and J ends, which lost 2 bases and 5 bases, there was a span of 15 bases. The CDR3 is CASSQFSGSAETQYF. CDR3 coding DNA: TGTGCCAGCAGCCAATTCAGTGGGAGCGCTGAGACCCAGTACTTC.

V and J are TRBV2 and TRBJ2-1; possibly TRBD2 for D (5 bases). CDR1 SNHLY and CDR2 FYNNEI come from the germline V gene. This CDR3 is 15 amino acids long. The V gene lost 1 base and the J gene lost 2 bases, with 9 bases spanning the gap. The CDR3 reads CASSEGTSAYNEQFF. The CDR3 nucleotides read TGTGCCAGCAGTGAAGGAACTAGTGCCTACAATGAGCAGTTCTTC.

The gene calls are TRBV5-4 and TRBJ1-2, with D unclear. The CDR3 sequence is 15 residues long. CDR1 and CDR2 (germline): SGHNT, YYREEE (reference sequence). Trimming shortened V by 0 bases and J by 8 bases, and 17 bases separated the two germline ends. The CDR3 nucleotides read TGTGCCAGCAGCTTGGAGCGGGCGGAGGCCCGGGGCTACACCTTC. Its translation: CASSLERAEARGYTF.

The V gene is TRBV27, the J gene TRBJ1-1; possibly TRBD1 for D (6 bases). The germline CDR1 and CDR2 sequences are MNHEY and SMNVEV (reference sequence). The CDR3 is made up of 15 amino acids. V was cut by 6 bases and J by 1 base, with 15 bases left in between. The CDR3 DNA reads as TGTGCCAGCAGAACTTATACAGGGCCGAACACTGAAGCTTTCTTT. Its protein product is CASRTYTGPNTEAFF.

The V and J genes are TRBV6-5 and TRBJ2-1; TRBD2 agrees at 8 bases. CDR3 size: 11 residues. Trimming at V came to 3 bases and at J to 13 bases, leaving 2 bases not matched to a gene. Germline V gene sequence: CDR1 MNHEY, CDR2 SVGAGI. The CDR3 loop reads CASSYGLAQFF. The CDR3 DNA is TGTGCCAGCAGTTATGGACTAGCTCAGTTCTTC.

Here the CDR3 reads CASTSPGTGPDQPQHF. The CDR3 DNA is TGTGCCAGCACCTCTCCCGGGACAGGGCCTGATCAGCCCCAGCATTTT. The rearrangement links TRBV28 to TRBJ1-5, with TRBD1 identical over 9 bases. Trimming cost V 7 bases and J 5 bases; bases outside gene matches: 12. This CDR3 is 16 amino acids long. CDR1 and CDR2 (germline): MDHEN, SYDVKM.

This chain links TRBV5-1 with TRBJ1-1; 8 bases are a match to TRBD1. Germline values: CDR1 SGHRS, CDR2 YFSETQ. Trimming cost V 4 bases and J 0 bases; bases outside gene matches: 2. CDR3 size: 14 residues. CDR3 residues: CASSTGGMNTEAFF. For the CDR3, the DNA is TGCGCCAGCAGCACAGGGGGAATGAACACTGAAGCTTTCTTT.

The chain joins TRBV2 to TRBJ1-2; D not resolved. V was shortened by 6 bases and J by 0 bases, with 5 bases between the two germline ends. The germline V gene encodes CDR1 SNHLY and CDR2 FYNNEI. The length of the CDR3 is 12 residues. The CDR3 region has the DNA TGTGCCAGCAGAGAGGCTAACTATGGCTACACCTTC. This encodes CASREANYGYTF.

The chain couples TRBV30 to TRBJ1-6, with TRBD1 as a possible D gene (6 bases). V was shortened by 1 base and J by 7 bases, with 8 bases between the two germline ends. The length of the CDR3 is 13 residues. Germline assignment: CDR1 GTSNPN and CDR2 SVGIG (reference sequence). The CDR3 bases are TGTGCCTGGAGTGGGACAGAGAATTCACCCCTCCACTTT. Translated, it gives CAWSGTENSPLHF.

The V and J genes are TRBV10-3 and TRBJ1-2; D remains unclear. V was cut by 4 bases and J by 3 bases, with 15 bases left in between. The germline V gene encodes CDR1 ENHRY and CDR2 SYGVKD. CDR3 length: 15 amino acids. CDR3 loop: CAISGAGQLDYGYTF. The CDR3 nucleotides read TGTGCCATCAGTGGAGCAGGCCAACTCGACTATGGCTACACCTTC.

The CDR3 DNA sequence: TGCGCCAGCCTCAGGGGAGTCAGTGAAAAACTGTTTTTT. Protein product: CASLRGVSEKLFF. The J gene is TRBJ1-4, the V gene TRBV10-1; perhaps TRBD1 as D (6 bases). The germline V and J ends were trimmed by 8 bases and 7 bases, with 14 bases remaining between them. In germline, CDR1 is WNHNN, CDR2 SYGVQD (reference sequence). The length of the CDR3 is 13 residues.

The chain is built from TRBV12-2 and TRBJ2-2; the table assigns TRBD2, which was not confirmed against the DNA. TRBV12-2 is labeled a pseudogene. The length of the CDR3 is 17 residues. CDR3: CASRPGGLGPNTGELFF. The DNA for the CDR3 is TGTGCAAGTCGCCCCGGGGGGCTGGGGCCGAACACCGGGGAGCTGTTTTTT.

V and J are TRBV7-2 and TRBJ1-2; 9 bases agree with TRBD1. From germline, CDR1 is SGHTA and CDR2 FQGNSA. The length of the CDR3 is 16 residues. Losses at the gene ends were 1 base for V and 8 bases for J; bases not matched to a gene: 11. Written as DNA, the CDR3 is TGTGCCAGCAGCTTAGGAGCCACAGGGGGCTTCCAGGGCTACACCTTC. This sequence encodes CASSLGATGGFQGYTF.